The clone carrying this T cell receptor beta chain was seen many times. The CDR3 is 15 residues long. V shed 1 base and J 2 bases; nucleotides not matched to a gene: 2. Germline assignment: CDR1 SEHNR and CDR2 FQNEAQ (reference sequence). This sample was included in a study of T cell repertoires in cytomegalovirus infection. Looking at the study overall: A matching HLA type, together with CMV infection, was signaled by public TCR beta signatures.

MiXCR was run by TCRdb on the reads, yielding one entry per CDR3 protein. The table includes 150,000 to 200,000 distinct CDR3 sequences, roughly 19% detected once. Material for sequencing was PBMCs. This TCR derives from a human donor in good health (CMV status not recorded). Some clones in this sample may be carry-over from other donors' samples. This chain uses TRBV7-9 with TRBJ2-5, with TRBD1 matching 9 bases. The CDR3 loop reads CASSLGDREQETQYF. In DNA, the CDR3 is TGTGCCAGCAGCTTAGGGGACAGGGAGCAAGAGACCCAGTACTTC.